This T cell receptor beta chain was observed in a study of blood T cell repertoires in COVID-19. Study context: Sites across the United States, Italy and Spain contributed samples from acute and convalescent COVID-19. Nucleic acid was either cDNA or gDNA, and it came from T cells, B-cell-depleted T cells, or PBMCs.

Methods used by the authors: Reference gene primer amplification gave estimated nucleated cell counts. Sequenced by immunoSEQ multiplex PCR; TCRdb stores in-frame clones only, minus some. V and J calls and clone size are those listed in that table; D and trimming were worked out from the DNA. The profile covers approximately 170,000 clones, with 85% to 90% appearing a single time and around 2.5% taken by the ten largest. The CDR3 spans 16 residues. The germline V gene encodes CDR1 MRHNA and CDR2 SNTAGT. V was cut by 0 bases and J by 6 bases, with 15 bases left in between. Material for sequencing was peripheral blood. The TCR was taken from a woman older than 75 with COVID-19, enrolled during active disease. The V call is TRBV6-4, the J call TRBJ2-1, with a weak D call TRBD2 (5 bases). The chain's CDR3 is CASSDSTRDPRNEQFF. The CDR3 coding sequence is TGTGCCAGCAGTGACTCTACTAGGGATCCCCGCAATGAGCAGTTCTTC.